This passage covers 20 T cell receptor beta chains from one sample sequenced in a study of CD8+ T cells in alopecia areata. Regarding treatment: oral pan-JAK inhibitor, 5-10 mg twice daily. After isolation, RNA underwent reverse transcription to generate cDNA as the sequencing template. The assay was immunoSEQ multiplex PCR, and TCRdb's table has in-frame clones only and misses some. The data contain about 190,000 clones, 60% of them singletons. Material: CD4+ T cells sorted from blood, obtained at week 4, from a patient treated with tofacitinib. These receptors came from a human donor with alopecia areata.

The chain joins TRBV4-1 to TRBJ1-5, with 7 nucleotides matching TRBD1. The junction had 9 bases not matched to a gene; V was cut back by 0 bases and J by 7 bases. Germline assignment: CDR1 MGHRA and CDR2 YSYEKL. This CDR3 is built from 16 residues. CDR3 bases: TGCGCCAGCAGCCAAGAAGGGGGCCAGAGGGCACAGCCCCAGCATTTT. Translated: CASSQEGGQRAQPQHF.

This chain connects TRBV15 to TRBJ2-7; 7 bases match TRBD1. With V trimmed by 5 bases and J by 2 bases, 6 bases remained unmatched. The CDR3 is made up of 14 amino acids. Germline loops: CDR1 LNHNV, CDR2 YYDKDF (reference sequence). This CDR3 reads CATSRKGTAYEQYF. In DNA form, the CDR3 reads TGTGCCACCAGCCGTAAAGGGACAGCCTACGAGCAGTACTTC.

The chain couples TRBV2 to TRBJ2-7; D might be TRBD1 (7 bases). This CDR3 has 14 amino acids. The V end was cut by 3 bases, the J end by 2 bases, with 11 bases between. The germline CDR1 and CDR2 sequences are SNHLY and FYNNEI. The CDR3 loop reads CASSDGGGPYEQYF. The CDR3 bases are TGTGCCAGCAGTGACGGAGGGGGCCCCTACGAGCAGTACTTC.

The chain is built from TRBV18 and TRBJ1-2, with D perhaps matching TRBD1 (6 bases). Germline V lookup: CDR1 KGHSH, CDR2 LQKENI. Trimming cost V 1 base and J 3 bases, with 6 bases left between them. The CDR3 consists of 13 residues. Here the CDR3 DNA reads TGTGCCAGCTCACCACAGGGGGACTATGGCTACACCTTC. This gives the protein CASSPQGDYGYTF.

V is TRBV29-1 and J is TRBJ1-1; D is undetermined. CDR1 and CDR2 from the germline V gene are SQVTM and ANQGSEA. The CDR3 sequence is 12 residues long. V lost 6 bases to trimming and J lost 1 base, with 9 bases between them. Written as DNA, the CDR3 is TGCAGCGTCATCTCAGGGAACACTGAAGCTTTCTTT. It codes for CSVISGNTEAFF.

The chain links TRBV19 to TRBJ2-5, with 10 bases matching TRBD2. The CDR3 runs 14 residues. The germline gives CDR1 LNHDA, CDR2 SQIVND (reference sequence). V lost 3 bases, J lost 5 bases, and 3 bases stayed unmatched. The CDR3 is CASSIGLAVETQYF. CDR3 DNA sequence: TGTGCCAGTAGTATTGGACTAGCGGTGGAGACCCAGTACTTC.

V and J are TRBV30 and TRBJ2-1; maybe TRBD1 (5 bases). Germline CDR1 GTSNPN, CDR2 SVGIG (reference sequence). With 5 bases removed from V and 3 bases from J, the gap between germline ends came to 11 bases. There are 13 residues in the CDR3. This chain's CDR3 is CAWQDSLYNEQFF. The DNA of the CDR3 is TGTGCCTGGCAAGACAGTCTCTACAATGAGCAGTTCTTC.

The CDR3 nucleotides read TGTGCCAGCAGTGAAGGGACAGTCGGTAAAAACATTCAGTACTTC. It is translated as CASSEGTVGKNIQYF. The rearrangement links TRBV25-1 to TRBJ2-4; 7 nucleotides align to TRBD1. Trimming at V came to 2 bases and at J to 4 bases, leaving 5 bases not matched to a gene. Germline CDR1 and CDR2: MGHDK and SYGVNS. This CDR3 contains 15 residues.

This chain uses TRBV30 with TRBJ1-2, with D tentatively TRBD1 (5 bases). V gave up 8 bases and J gave up 8 bases, with 24 bases separating them. This CDR3 has 14 amino acids. Germline CDR1 is GTSNPN and CDR2 is SVGIG (reference sequence). The CDR3, as DNA: TGTGCCGTACCCCGACGGGGCCCTGGAGTCGGCTACACCTTC. Residues: CAVPRRGPGVGYTF.

The CDR3 DNA sequence: TGTGCCAGCAGCCTCGACGGACCCTACGAGCAGTACTTC. It codes for CASSLDGPYEQYF. V gene TRBV7-9 combines with J gene TRBJ2-7; D remains ambiguous. V lost 5 bases and J lost 2, with 10 bases in between. The CDR3 spans 13 residues. Germline V gives CDR1 SEHNR, CDR2 FQNEAQ (reference sequence).

This clone was seen only once. V is TRBV29-1 and J is TRBJ2-6; 10 positions match TRBD2. Trimming took 4 bases from V and 0 from J; bases not matched to a gene: 3. CDR1 SQVTM and CDR2 ANQGSEA come from the germline V gene. The CDR3 totals 16 residues. Here the CDR3 reads CSVASGRVSGANVLTF. The CDR3 nucleotides read TGCAGCGTTGCCAGCGGGAGGGTCTCTGGGGCCAACGTCCTGACTTTC.

The rearrangement uses TRBV30 and TRBJ1-1; D perhaps matches TRBD1 (6 bases). CDR3 length: 10 residues. Trimming cost V 8 bases and J 10 bases, with 14 bases left between them. The germline gives CDR1 GTSNPN, CDR2 SVGIG (reference sequence). DNA of the CDR3: TGTGCCGGGACAAGGGGTCGAGCTTTCTTT. Its protein is CAGTRGRAFF.

The chain employs TRBV6-5 and TRBJ2-5, with 9 bases matching TRBD2. V lost 8 bases, J lost 1 base, and 5 bases stayed unmatched. CDR1 MNHEY and CDR2 SVGAGI come from the germline V gene. This CDR3 has 14 residues. CDR3 sequence: CASALTSGQETQYF. CDR3 coding DNA: TGTGCCAGCGCCTTGACTAGCGGCCAAGAGACCCAGTACTTC.

The chain has TRBV25-1 and TRBJ1-2; 8 positions agree with TRBD1. The CDR3 is 14 amino acids. CDR1 and CDR2 (germline): MGHDK, SYGVNS. With 4 bases clipped from V and 6 bases from J, the junction kept 7 bases outside the gene matches. The CDR3 here is CASSGQGRGNGYTF. The CDR3 DNA reads TGTGCCAGCAGTGGACAGGGGAGAGGCAATGGCTACACCTTC.

The chain uses TRBV11-2 and TRBJ2-7, with no clear D. The CDR3 has 11 residues. CDR1 SGHAT and CDR2 FQNNGV come from the germline V gene. With 5 bases removed from V and 7 bases from J, the gap between germline ends came to 9 bases. The CDR3 DNA reads TGTGCCAGCAGCCTCGCTCGGGAGCAGTACTTC. This codes for CASSLAREQYF.

V is TRBV7-2 and J is TRBJ2-1; no clear D. The CDR3 is 13 residues long. Germline CDR1 reads SGHTA; CDR2 reads FQGNSA. Trimming took 3 bases from V and 5 from J, leaving 8 bases between them. The CDR3 DNA reads as TGTGCCAGCAGCTTCCGGGCCCACAATGAGCAGTTCTTC. Its translation is CASSFRAHNEQFF.

This CDR3 is CASSRSTSGSFNEQFF. The CDR3, as DNA: TGTGCCAGCAGCCGCAGTACTAGCGGGAGTTTCAATGAGCAGTTCTTC. The chain is built from TRBV7-6 and TRBJ2-1; 11 bases agree with TRBD2. The CDR3 length is 16 residues. The V segment lost 5 bases and the J segment 6 bases; nucleotides outside the gene matches: 9. The germline CDR1 and CDR2 sequences are SGHVS and FNYEAQ.

With respect to this clone: A much larger clone lies one base from this, so it may be a read error. J is TRBJ2-7 and V is TRBV7-9, with D uncertain. Trimming removed 5 bases from V and 3 bases from J, with 5 bases in between. Looked up from germline, CDR1 is SEHNR and CDR2 is FQNEAQ (reference sequence). This CDR3 is 11 amino acids long. The CDR3, as DNA: TGTGCCAGCAGCCTTCACTACGAGCAGTACTTC. As protein: CASSLHYEQYF.

The gene calls are TRBV5-1 and TRBJ2-5; 7 bases match TRBD2. V was clipped by 2 bases and J by 5 bases; unmatched bases: 6. Germline values: CDR1 SGHRS, CDR2 YFSETQ. CDR3 length: 14 residues. CDR3 nucleotide sequence: TGCGCCAGCAGCTTACTAGCGCCTGGTGAGACCCAGTACTTC. Residues: CASSLLAPGETQYF.

This clone showed up just a few times. The V and J genes are TRBV29-1 and TRBJ2-7; 10 bases match TRBD2. This CDR3 region has 15 residues. V lost 6 bases and J lost 3; bases outside the gene matches: 11. The germline CDR1 and CDR2 sequences are SQVTM and ANQGSEA. The CDR3 nucleotides read TGCAGCGTCAATTGGTTGTCTAGCGGGGGCTACGAGCAGTACTTC. Translation gives CSVNWLSSGGYEQYF.